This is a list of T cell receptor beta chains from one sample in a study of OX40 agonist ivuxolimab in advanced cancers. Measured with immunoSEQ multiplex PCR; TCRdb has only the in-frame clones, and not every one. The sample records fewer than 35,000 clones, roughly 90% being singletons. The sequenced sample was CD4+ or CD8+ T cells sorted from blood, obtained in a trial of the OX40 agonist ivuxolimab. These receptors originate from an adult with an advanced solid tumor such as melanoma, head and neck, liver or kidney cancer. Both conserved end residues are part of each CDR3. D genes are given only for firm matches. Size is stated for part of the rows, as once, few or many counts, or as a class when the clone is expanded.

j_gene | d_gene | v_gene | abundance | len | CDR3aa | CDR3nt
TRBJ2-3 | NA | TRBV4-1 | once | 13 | CASSQNRDIKQYF | TGCGCCAGCAGCCAAAATCGGGACATAAAGCAGTATTTT
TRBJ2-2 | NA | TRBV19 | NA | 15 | CASSVNRVDTGELFF | TGTGCCAGTAGCGTAAACAGGGTGGACACCGGGGAGCTGTTTTTT
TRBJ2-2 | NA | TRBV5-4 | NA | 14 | CASRRGLNSGELFF | TGTGCCAGCAGACGTGGCCTTAATAGCGGGGAGCTGTTTTTT
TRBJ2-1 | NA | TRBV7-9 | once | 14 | CASGAGLSYNEQFF | TGTGCCAGCGGGGCGGGGTTGTCCTACAATGAGCAGTTCTTC
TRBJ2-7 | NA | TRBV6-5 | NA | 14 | CASRATLSSYEQYF | TGTGCCAGCCGAGCAACCCTGAGCTCCTACGAGCAGTACTTC
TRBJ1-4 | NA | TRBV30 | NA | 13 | CAWTGRANEKLFF | TGTGCCTGGACGGGACGGGCAAATGAAAAACTGTTTTTT
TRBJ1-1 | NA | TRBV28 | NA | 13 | CASETGMNTEAFF | TGTGCCAGTGAAACGGGTATGAACACTGAAGCTTTCTTT
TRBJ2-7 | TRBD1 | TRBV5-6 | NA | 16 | CASSEPGQGSSYEQYF | TGTGCCAGCAGCGAGCCGGGACAGGGTTCCTCCTACGAGCAGTACTTC
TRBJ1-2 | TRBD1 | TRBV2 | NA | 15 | CASPGQGNANYGYTF | TGTGCCAGCCCGGGACAGGGGAATGCTAACTATGGCTACACCTTC
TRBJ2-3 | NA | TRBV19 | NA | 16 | CASSMELGRSTDTQYF | TGTGCCAGTAGTATGGAGCTAGGGCGGAGCACAGATACGCAGTATTTT
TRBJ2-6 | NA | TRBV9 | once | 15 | CASSPGTVGANVLTF | TGTGCCAGCAGCCCAGGGACGGTGGGGGCCAACGTCCTGACTTTC
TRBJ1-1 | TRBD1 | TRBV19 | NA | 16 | CASSARQGKTNTEAFF | TGTGCCAGTAGTGCCCGACAGGGCAAGACAAACACTGAAGCTTTCTTT
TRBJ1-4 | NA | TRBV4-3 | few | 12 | CASSQDREKLFF | TGCGCCAGCAGCCAAGATCGAGAAAAACTGTTTTTT
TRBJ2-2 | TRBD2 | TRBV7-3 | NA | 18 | CASSLSNPSGSNTGELFF | TGTGCCAGCAGCTTAAGTAATCCTAGCGGGTCCAACACCGGGGAGCTGTTTTTT
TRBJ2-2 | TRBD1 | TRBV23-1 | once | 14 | CASKEGGYTGELFF | TGCGCCAGCAAGGAAGGGGGCTACACCGGGGAGCTGTTTTTT
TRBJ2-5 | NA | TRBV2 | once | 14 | CASSVGTKGETQYF | TGTGCCAGCAGTGTGGGGACAAAGGGAGAGACCCAGTACTTC
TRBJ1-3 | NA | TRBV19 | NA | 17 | CASSIEGTRISGNTIYF | TGTGCCAGTAGTATAGAAGGCACCAGGATCTCTGGAAACACCATATATTTT
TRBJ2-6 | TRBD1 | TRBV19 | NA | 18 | CASSKLPGQGAGANVLTF | TGTGCCAGTAGTAAACTACCGGGACAGGGCGCTGGGGCCAACGTCCTGACTTTC
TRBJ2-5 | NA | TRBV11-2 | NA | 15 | CASSLNRAAQETQYF | TGTGCCAGCAGCTTAAACAGGGCCGCTCAAGAGACCCAGTACTTC
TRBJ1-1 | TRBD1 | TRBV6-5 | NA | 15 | CASSSGQGLNTEAFF | TGTGCCAGCAGTTCGGGACAGGGCCTGAACACTGAAGCTTTCTTT
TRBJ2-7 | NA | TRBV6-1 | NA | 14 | CASSERSPLYEQYF | TGTGCCAGCAGTGAACGATCTCCACTCTACGAGCAGTACTTC
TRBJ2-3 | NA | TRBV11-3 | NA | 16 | CASSHGAGAGTDTQYF | TGTGCCAGCAGCCATGGGGCGGGGGCCGGCACAGATACGCAGTATTTT
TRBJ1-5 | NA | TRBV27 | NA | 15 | CASRDSGPDNQPQHF | TGTGCCAGCAGGGACTCGGGACCGGACAATCAGCCCCAGCATTTT
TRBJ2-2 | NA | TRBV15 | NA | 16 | CATSRDSGLGTGELFF | TGTGCCACCAGCAGAGATTCGGGGCTGGGAACCGGGGAGCTGTTTTTT
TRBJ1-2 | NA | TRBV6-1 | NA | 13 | CASSEVANYGYTF | TGTGCCAGCAGTGAAGTGGCTAACTATGGCTACACCTTC
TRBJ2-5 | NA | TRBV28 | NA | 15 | CASSSLPQGWETQYF | TGTGCCAGCAGTTCCCTCCCCCAGGGATGGGAGACCCAGTACTTC
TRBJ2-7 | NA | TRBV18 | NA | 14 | CASSPLDSGYEQYF | TGTGCCAGCTCACCCCTGGATAGCGGCTACGAGCAGTACTTC
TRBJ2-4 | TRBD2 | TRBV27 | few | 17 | CASSTLGGRAGAYIQYF | TGTGCCAGCAGCACCTTGGGCGGGAGGGCCGGCGCGTACATTCAGTACTTC
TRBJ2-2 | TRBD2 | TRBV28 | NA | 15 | CASSPSGGYSGELFF | TGTGCCAGCAGTCCTAGCGGGGGGTATTCCGGGGAGCTGTTTTTT
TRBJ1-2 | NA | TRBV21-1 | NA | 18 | CASSKTGTGRTPDYGYTF | TGTGCCAGCAGCAAAACCGGGACAGGGCGCACCCCTGATTATGGCTACACCTTC
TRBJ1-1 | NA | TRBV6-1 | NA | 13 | CASSDRANTEAFF | TGTGCCAGCAGTGATCGCGCTAACACTGAAGCTTTCTTT
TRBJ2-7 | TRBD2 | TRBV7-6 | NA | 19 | CASSLAVPGLAGVDYEQYF | TGTGCCAGCAGCTTAGCGGTCCCCGGACTAGCGGGCGTTGACTACGAGCAGTACTTC
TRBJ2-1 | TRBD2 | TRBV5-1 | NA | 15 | CASSAGLAGLTEQFF | TGCGCCAGCAGCGCGGGACTAGCGGGGCTTACTGAGCAGTTCTTC
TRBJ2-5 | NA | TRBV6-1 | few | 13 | CASSVGRGETQYF | TGTGCCAGCAGTGTGGGACGAGGAGAGACCCAGTACTTC
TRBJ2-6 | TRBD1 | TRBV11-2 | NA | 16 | CASRKTGTSGANVLTF | TGTGCCAGCAGAAAGACAGGGACCTCTGGGGCCAACGTCCTGACTTTC